The 18 T cell receptor beta chains presented below share a single source sample, sequenced in a study of cytomegalovirus exposure and HLA in healthy donors. Researchers ran the PCR with 60 Vbeta and 13 Jbeta primers. The protocol was immunoSEQ multiplex PCR, while the TCRdb copy is restricted to in-frame clones and leaves out a portion. Recorded here are 70,000 to 85,000 clones; the top ten clones represent 6% to 8%. Sequencing used PBMCs. The source of these receptors is a female donor in good health and CMV-seropositive.

V and J are TRBV28 and TRBJ2-5; D might be TRBD2 (6 bases). CDR1 and CDR2 (germline): MDHEN, SYDVKM. Trimming pared 8 bases from V and 3 bases from J, leaving 10 bases between. This CDR3 comprises 12 residues. The CDR3 nucleotides are TGTGCCAGCCGCGGGACGGAAGAGACCCAGTACTTC. Amino acid sequence: CASRGTEETQYF.

V usage is TRBV6-5 and J usage is TRBJ2-2, with 8 bases matching TRBD2. This CDR3 has 14 amino acids. Germline V gives CDR1 MNHEY, CDR2 SVGAGI. The J segment lost 9 bases and the V segment lost 2 bases, leaving 5 bases of the junction unmatched. This chain's CDR3 is CASSYQAGGRELFF. CDR3 coding DNA: TGTGCCAGCAGTTACCAGGCGGGGGGCCGGGAGCTGTTTTTT.

The J gene is TRBJ1-3, the V gene TRBV6-1; 7 bases are shared with TRBD1. V lost 8 bases to trimming and J lost 7 bases; unmatched junction nucleotides: 8. In germline, CDR1 is MNHNS, CDR2 SASEGT. This CDR3 is built from 13 residues. CDR3 region: CASSPDRANTIYF. CDR3 sequence (DNA): TGTGCCAGCTCACCAGACAGGGCTAACACCATATATTTT.

As for this clone: Distinct nucleotide sequences in the sample also encode this CDR3. V usage is TRBV19 and J usage is TRBJ1-1; TRBD1 matches 8 bases. The CDR3 totals 14 residues. Trimming took 3 bases from V and 1 from J; bases not matched to a gene: 1. CDR1 is LNHDA and CDR2 is SQIVND in the germline V gene (reference sequence). In DNA, the CDR3 is TGTGCCAGTAGTATGGGACAGGCGAACACTGAAGCTTTCTTT. It codes for CASSMGQANTEAFF. Full variable domain (outside the CDR3, taken from reference TRBV19 and TRBJ1-1): DGGITQSPKYLFRKEGQNVTLSCEQNLNHDAMYWYRQDPGQGLRLIYYSQIVNDFQKGDIAEGYSVSREKKESFPLTVTSAQKNPTAFYLCASSMGQANTEAFFGQGTRLTVV.

The V call is TRBV9, the J call TRBJ2-7, with D possibly TRBD1 on 7 matching bases. V lost 3 bases to trimming and J lost 3 bases, with 19 bases between them. Germline-derived CDR1 and CDR2 are SGDLS and YYNGEE. The CDR3 length is 16 residues. CDR3 sequence reads: CASSAQPEGAYYEQYF. The CDR3 DNA follows: TGTGCCAGCAGCGCCCAACCGGAGGGGGCCTACTACGAGCAGTACTTC.

The chain uses TRBV30 and TRBJ1-5, with 10 bases fitting TRBD1. Germline V gene data show CDR1 as GTSNPN and CDR2 as SVGIG (reference sequence). V gave up 1 base and J gave up 7 bases; unmatched junction bases: 7. The CDR3 has 15 residues. The CDR3 loop is CAWSAGTGDVQPQHF. Written as DNA, the CDR3 is TGTGCCTGGAGTGCCGGGACAGGGGATGTCCAGCCCCAGCATTTT. The full variable domain, completed using reference TRBV30 and TRBJ1-5, is SQTIHQWPATLVQPVGSPLSLECTVEGTSNPNLYWYRQAAGRGLQLLFYSVGIGQISSEVPQNLSASRPQDRQFILSSKKLLLSDSGFYLCAWSAGTGDVQPQHFGDGTRLSIL.

The gene calls are TRBV2 and TRBJ2-3, with 9 bases matching TRBD1. The V segment lost 7 bases and the J segment 5 bases; nucleotides outside the gene matches: 10. The CDR3 is 15 residues long. Looked up from germline, CDR1 is SNHLY and CDR2 is FYNNEI. CDR3 in amino acids: CASIPGTGSRDTQYF. CDR3 bases: TGTGCCAGCATCCCCGGGACAGGGAGTAGAGATACGCAGTATTTT.

The chain is built from TRBV30 and TRBJ2-7, with 7 bases identical to TRBD1. Trimming took 0 bases from V and 3 from J; bases not matched to a gene: 11. The CDR3 consists of 16 residues. Germline CDR1 reads GTSNPN; CDR2 reads SVGIG (reference sequence). This CDR3 is CAWSVPGRDRIYEQYF. For the CDR3, the DNA is TGTGCCTGGAGTGTACCCGGCCGGGACAGAATCTACGAGCAGTACTTC.

V gene TRBV19 combines with J gene TRBJ2-2, with D possibly being TRBD2 (5 bases). V was pared by 8 bases and J by 2 bases, with 9 bases between. Germline loops: CDR1 LNHDA, CDR2 SQIVND (reference sequence). This CDR3 has 13 residues. This CDR3 is CASCAGNTGELFF. CDR3 in DNA: TGTGCCAGTTGCGCGGGTAACACCGGGGAGCTGTTTTTT.

The chain carries TRBV5-6 and TRBJ2-4; 9 nucleotides line up with TRBD1. V was pared by 1 base and J by 4 bases, with 3 bases of the junction left unmatched. This CDR3 has 15 amino acids. Germline V CDR1 and CDR2: SGHDT, YYEEEE. CDR3 coding DNA: TGTGCCAGCAGCTTGTTCGGACAGGGGAAAAACATTCAGTACTTC. Its translation is CASSLFGQGKNIQYF.

The rearrangement joins TRBV9 to TRBJ2-7, with 7 bases lining up with TRBD1. CDR3 length: 15 amino acids. Germline assignment: CDR1 SGDLS and CDR2 YYNGEE. Trimming cost V 3 bases and J 7 bases; bases outside gene matches: 13. The CDR3 loop reads CASSASGTEYGEQYF. The CDR3 DNA is TGTGCCAGCAGCGCCTCCGGGACAGAATATGGGGAGCAGTACTTC. The entire variable domain, with the rest obtained from reference TRBV9 and TRBJ2-7, is as follows: DSGVTQTPKHLITATGQRVTLRCSPRSGDLSVYWYQQSLDQGLQFLIQYYNGEERAKGNILERFSAQQFPDLHSELNLSSLELGDSALYFCASSASGTEYGEQYFGPGTRLTVT.

V and J are TRBV10-3 and TRBJ2-7; maybe TRBD2 (5 bases). The CDR3 is 14 amino acids. Germline-derived CDR1 and CDR2 are ENHRY and SYGVKD. V was cut by 0 bases and J by 5 bases, with 11 bases left in between. CDR3 nucleotides: TGTGCCATCAGTGAGTCAGGGCGGGCAAACGAGCAGTACTTC. Translated, it gives CAISESGRANEQYF.

The J gene is TRBJ2-1, the V gene TRBV30; perhaps TRBD1 as D (6 bases). The CDR3 is made up of 19 amino acids. Germline CDR1 is GTSNPN and CDR2 is SVGIG (reference sequence). Trimming stripped 2 bases from V and 0 bases from J, with 23 bases between. CDR3 DNA: TGTGCCTGGAGTACCTATCCCAGGGGCCACCGTAACTCCTACAATGAGCAGTTCTTC. This sequence encodes CAWSTYPRGHRNSYNEQFF.

This chain joins TRBV9 and TRBJ1-3; TRBD1 might be the D (6 bases). Germline lookup yields CDR1 SGDLS and CDR2 YYNGEE. Trimming took 4 bases from V and 4 from J, leaving 15 bases between them. This CDR3 spans 15 amino acids. CDR3 loop: CASSRGGGQGNTIYF. CDR3 coding DNA: TGTGCCAGCAGCCGAGGGGGTGGACAGGGAAACACCATATATTTT.

A remark on this clone: An end of the junction differs from the germline gene, which may be a read error. The rearrangement joins TRBV7-7 to TRBJ2-1, with D tentatively TRBD2 (6 bases). CDR1 and CDR2 from the germline V gene are SSHAT and FNYEAQ (reference sequence). The CDR3 covers 13 residues. The CDR3 DNA sequence: TGTGCTAGCAGCTTAGAGGAGGGAGATGAGCAGTTCTTC. Translating gives CASSLEEGDEQFF.

This chain connects TRBV4-1 to TRBJ1-4, with D perhaps TRBD1 (5 bases). The CDR3 covers 16 residues. The germline V gene has CDR1 MGHRA and CDR2 YSYEKL. V lost 1 base and J 6 bases, leaving 15 bases between the germline ends. CDR3 nucleotides: TGCGCCAGCAGCCAAGGTAGGGGTTCGAAGGATGAAAAACTGTTTTTT. This sequence encodes CASSQGRGSKDEKLFF.

This chain uses TRBV7-9 with TRBJ1-1; D gene unclear. The germline V and J ends were trimmed by 2 bases and 3 bases, with 7 bases remaining between them. The CDR3 is made up of 13 amino acids. Germline V gives CDR1 SEHNR, CDR2 FQNEAQ (reference sequence). The CDR3 is CASSLYRDTEAFF. CDR3 nucleotides: TGTGCCAGCAGCTTATACCGGGACACTGAAGCTTTCTTT.

Here the CDR3 DNA reads TGCAGCGTCCCCGGTGTGAACACTGAAGCTTTCTTT. This encodes CSVPGVNTEAFF. This rearrangement joins TRBV29-1 to TRBJ1-1, with no clear D. This CDR3 has 12 amino acids. Trimming stripped 6 bases from V and 0 bases from J, with 8 bases between. Germline V gene sequence: CDR1 SQVTM, CDR2 ANQGSEA.